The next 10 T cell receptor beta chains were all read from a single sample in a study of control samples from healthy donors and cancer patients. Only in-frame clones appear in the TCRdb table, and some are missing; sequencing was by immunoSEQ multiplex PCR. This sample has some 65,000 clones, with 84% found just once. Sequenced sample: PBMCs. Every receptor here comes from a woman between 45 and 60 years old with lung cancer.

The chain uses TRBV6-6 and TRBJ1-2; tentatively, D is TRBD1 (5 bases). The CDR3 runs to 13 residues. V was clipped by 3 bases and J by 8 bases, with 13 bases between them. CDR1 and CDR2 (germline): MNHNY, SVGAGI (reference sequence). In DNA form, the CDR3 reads TGTGCCAGCAGTTATCTCGGGGGGGAAGGCTACACCTTC. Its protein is CASSYLGGEGYTF.

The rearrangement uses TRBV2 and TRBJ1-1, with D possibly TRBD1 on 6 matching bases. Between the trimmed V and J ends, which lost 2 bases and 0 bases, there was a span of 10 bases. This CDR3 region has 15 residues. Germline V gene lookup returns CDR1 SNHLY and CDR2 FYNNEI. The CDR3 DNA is TGTGCCAGCAGTGAAAGGAGACAGGTGAACACTGAAGCTTTCTTT. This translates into CASSERRQVNTEAFF.

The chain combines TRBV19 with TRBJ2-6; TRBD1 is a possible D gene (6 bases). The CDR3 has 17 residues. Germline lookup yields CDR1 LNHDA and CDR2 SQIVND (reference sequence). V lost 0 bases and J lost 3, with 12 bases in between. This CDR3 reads CASSIDLGAGGANVLTF. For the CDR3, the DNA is TGTGCCAGTAGTATAGATCTGGGGGCAGGTGGGGCCAACGTCCTGACTTTC.

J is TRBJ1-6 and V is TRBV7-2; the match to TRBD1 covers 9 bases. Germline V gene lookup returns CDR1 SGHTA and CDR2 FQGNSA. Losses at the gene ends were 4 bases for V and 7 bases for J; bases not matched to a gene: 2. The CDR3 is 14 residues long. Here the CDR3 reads CASSWTGVNSPLHF. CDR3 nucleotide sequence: TGTGCCAGCAGCTGGACAGGGGTGAATTCACCCCTCCACTTT.

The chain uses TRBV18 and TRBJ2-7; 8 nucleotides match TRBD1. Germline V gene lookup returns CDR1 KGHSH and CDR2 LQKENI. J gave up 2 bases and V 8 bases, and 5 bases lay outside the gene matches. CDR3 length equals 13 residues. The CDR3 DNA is TGTGCCAGCCGATTGACAGGGGCCTACGAGCAGTACTTC. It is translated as CASRLTGAYEQYF.

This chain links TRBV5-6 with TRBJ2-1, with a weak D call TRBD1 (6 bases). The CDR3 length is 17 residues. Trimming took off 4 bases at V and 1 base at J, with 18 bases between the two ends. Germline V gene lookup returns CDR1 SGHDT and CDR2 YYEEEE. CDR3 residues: CASSTETGRASYNEQFF. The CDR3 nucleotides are TGTGCCAGCAGCACAGAGACAGGCCGTGCGTCCTACAATGAGCAGTTCTTC.

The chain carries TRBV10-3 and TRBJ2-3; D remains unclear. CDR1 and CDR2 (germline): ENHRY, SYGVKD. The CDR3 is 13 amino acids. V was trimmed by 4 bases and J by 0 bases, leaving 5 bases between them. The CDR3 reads CAISGASTDTQYF. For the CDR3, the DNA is TGTGCCATCAGTGGTGCTAGCACAGATACGCAGTATTTT.

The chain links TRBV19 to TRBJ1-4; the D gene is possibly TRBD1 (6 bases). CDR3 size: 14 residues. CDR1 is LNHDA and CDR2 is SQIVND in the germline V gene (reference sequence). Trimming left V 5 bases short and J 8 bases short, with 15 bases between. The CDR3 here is CASSPDWGLEKLFF. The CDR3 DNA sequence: TGTGCCAGTAGTCCGGACTGGGGGCTCGAAAAACTGTTTTTT.

The CDR3 DNA reads as TGTGCCAGCAGCCAGGGACGGAAGCGTACTGAAGCTTTCTTT. It yields the protein CASSQGRKRTEAFF. The V gene is TRBV5-6, the J gene TRBJ1-1; D is perhaps TRBD1 (5 bases). CDR3 length: 14 amino acids. V was clipped by 4 bases and J by 5 bases, with 15 bases between them. Germline V gene sequence: CDR1 SGHDT, CDR2 YYEEEE.

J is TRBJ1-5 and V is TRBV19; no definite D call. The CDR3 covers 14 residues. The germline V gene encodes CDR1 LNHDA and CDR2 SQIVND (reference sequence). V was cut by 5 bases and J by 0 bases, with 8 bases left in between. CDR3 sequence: CASSGVYSNQPQHF. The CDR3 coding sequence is TGTGCCAGTAGTGGGGTCTATAGCAATCAGCCCCAGCATTTT.